Following are 27 T cell receptor beta chains from one sample sequenced in a study of blood T cell repertoires in COVID-19 (dated by TCRdb to about 2020). The library was built by means of the immunoSEQ multiplex PCR assay. TCRdb stores this immuneACCESS table with in-frame sequences only. Part of the clones is absent; in the studies checked, under half of the shortfall reflects unresolved V genes, and no reason is known for the rest. The sample table holds about 250,000 clones, of which about four fifths were seen once. Around 3.5% of the sample is held by the ten biggest clonotypes. The material sequenced was PBMCs or T cells enriched from blood (not recorded which). Receptors were obtained from a man aged 45-65 years who had recovered from COVID-19.

This clone was observed at least ten times. This chain connects TRBV6-1 to TRBJ2-4; 10 bases are shared with TRBD2. V shed 4 bases, J shed 1 base, and the junction held 10 bases outside the gene matches. The CDR3 is made up of 18 amino acids. Germline loops: CDR1 MNHNS, CDR2 SASEGT. CDR3 coding DNA: TGTGCCAGCAGTGGGAGCCGAGCGGGAGGGTGGGCCAAAAACATTCAGTACTTC. Its protein is CASSGSRAGGWAKNIQYF.

The chain joins TRBV3-1 (or the pseudogene TRBV3-2) to TRBJ2-7; tentative D call: TRBD2 (6 bases). CDR1 and CDR2 (germline): LGHDT, YNNKEL (reference sequence). This CDR3 spans 13 amino acids. V dropped 3 bases and J dropped 6 bases, with 12 bases sitting between them. The CDR3 protein is CASSQGQGGEQYF. CDR3 in DNA: TGTGCCAGCAGCCAGGGGCAGGGAGGCGAGCAGTACTTC.

CDR3 sequence reads: CASSKQGGYGYTF. For the CDR3, the DNA is TGTGCCAGCAGCAAACAGGGTGGCTATGGCTACACCTTC. The V and J genes are TRBV21-1 and TRBJ1-2; TRBD1 reflects the table's D call only, with no check against the DNA. TRBV21-1 is a pseudogene locus. CDR3 size: 13 residues.

This chain links TRBV23-1 with TRBJ2-6, with D maybe TRBD2 (5 bases). TRBV23-1 is annotated as an ORF whose role is uncertain. CDR3 length: 16 amino acids. V was trimmed by 0 bases and J by 4 bases, leaving 10 bases between them. The CDR3 region is CASSQSRGYGANVLTF. CDR3 nucleotide sequence: TGCGCCAGCAGTCAATCACGAGGGTACGGGGCCAACGTCCTGACTTTC.

The genes are TRBV7-2 and TRBJ1-4; TRBD1 matches 7 bases. V gave up 5 bases and J gave up 8 bases; unmatched junction bases: 14. The V gene's germline CDR1 is SGHTA and CDR2 FQGNSA. This CDR3 has 16 residues. CDR3 residues: CASSLTGTQGEEKLFF. CDR3 coding DNA: TGTGCCAGCAGCCTTACCGGGACCCAGGGGGAGGAAAAACTGTTTTTT.

The V gene is TRBV5-4, the J gene TRBJ2-7, with 10 bases that match TRBD2. The germline CDR1 and CDR2 sequences are SGHNT and YYREEE (reference sequence). The V gene end was trimmed by 2 bases and the J gene end by 2 bases; junction bases not matched to a gene: 7. The CDR3 length is 16 residues. For the CDR3, the DNA is TGTGCCAGCAGCTTACAGGGACTAGCGCCAGCCTACGAGCAGTACTTC. Amino acid sequence: CASSLQGLAPAYEQYF.

DNA of the CDR3: TGTGCCAGCAAGATCCCATTCGGCGGTCGGGACACCGGGGAGCTGTTTTTT. Its protein is CASKIPFGGRDTGELFF. The chain recombines TRBV2 with TRBJ2-2; no firm D call. Germline V gene lookup returns CDR1 SNHLY and CDR2 FYNNEI. The CDR3 is made up of 17 amino acids. Trimming cost V 7 bases and J 3 bases, with 21 bases left between them.

The chain employs TRBV21-1 and TRBJ1-6; the table's TRBD1 call for D was not verified on the DNA. TRBV21-1 is designated a pseudogene. The CDR3 covers 16 residues. CDR3 protein: CARPRQAQIMGSPLHF. DNA of the CDR3: TGTGCCAGACCCAGACAGGCCCAGATTATGGGTTCACCCCTCCACTTT.

The rearrangement joins TRBV10-3 to TRBJ2-7; 8 bases are shared with TRBD1. J gave up 2 bases and V 6 bases, and 6 bases lay outside the gene matches. Germline loops: CDR1 ENHRY, CDR2 SYGVKD. The length of the CDR3 is 14 residues. This CDR3 reads CAIRSGQAAYEQYF. Written as DNA, the CDR3 is TGTGCCATCAGATCGGGACAGGCCGCCTACGAGCAGTACTTC.

The chain recombines TRBV4-1 with TRBJ1-4; 8 nucleotides line up with TRBD1. V lost 1 base and J lost 3; bases outside the gene matches: 10. The CDR3 runs to 18 residues. CDR1 is MGHRA, CDR2 YSYEKL, per germline. CDR3 sequence (DNA): TGCGCCAGCAGCCAAGTCTCAGGGGGCCGAAGTGCTAATGAAAAACTGTTTTTT. This codes for CASSQVSGGRSANEKLFF.

To note about this clone: The sample contains more than one DNA sequence encoding this CDR3. J is TRBJ2-7 and V is TRBV19; D unresolved. The CDR3 is 12 residues long. Trimming cost V 1 base and J 4 bases, with 5 bases left between them. In germline, CDR1 is LNHDA, CDR2 SQIVND (reference sequence). The CDR3 nucleotides are TGTGCCAGTAGTATAGGAGGATACGAGCAGTACTTC. Translated: CASSIGGYEQYF.

The chain recombines TRBV5-5 with TRBJ1-5; 9 bases fit TRBD1. The CDR3 sequence is 14 residues long. Per the germline V gene, CDR1 is SGHKS and CDR2 is YYEKEE (reference sequence). The V and J ends lost 5 bases and 6 bases, in that order; junction bases with no gene match: 6. The CDR3 region has the DNA TGTGCCAGCAGGCCCCGGACAGGGGTTCAGCCCCAGCATTTT. Its protein product is CASRPRTGVQPQHF.

J is TRBJ2-5 and V is TRBV19; TRBD2 agrees at 7 bases. J was trimmed by 5 bases and V by 9 bases; bases with no gene match: 9. CDR1 and CDR2 (germline): LNHDA, SQIVND (reference sequence). The CDR3 totals 13 residues. The CDR3 is CASAGGGWETQYF. CDR3 sequence (DNA): TGTGCCAGCGCCGGGGGAGGGTGGGAGACCCAGTACTTC.

This clone was counted only a few times. This CDR3 reads CASSTGQGTSGNTIYF. The DNA for the CDR3 is TGTGCCAGCAGCACGGGACAGGGGACTTCTGGAAACACCATATATTTT. This chain joins TRBV9 and TRBJ1-3, with TRBD1 matching over 10 bases. From germline, CDR1 is SGDLS and CDR2 YYNGEE. The CDR3 totals 16 residues. V was pared by 4 bases and J by 1 base, with 5 bases of the junction left unmatched.

The chain employs TRBV19 and TRBJ2-7; 9 bases align to TRBD1. Unmatched junction bases numbered 6, after V lost 2 bases and J lost 7 bases. CDR1 is LNHDA, CDR2 SQIVND, per germline (reference sequence). The CDR3 totals 14 residues. The CDR3 DNA is TGTGCCAGTAGTATAAGGACAGGGGTTGGGGAGCAGTACTTC. Its protein product is CASSIRTGVGEQYF. Based on the CDR3 plus reference TRBV19 and TRBJ2-7, the full variable domain is DGGITQSPKYLFRKEGQNVTLSCEQNLNHDAMYWYRQDPGQGLRLIYYSQIVNDFQKGDIAEGYSVSREKKESFPLTVTSAQKNPTAFYLCASSIRTGVGEQYFGPGTRLTVT.

This rearrangement joins TRBV4-3 to TRBJ2-7; D is unresolved. Trimming stripped 1 base from V and 6 bases from J, with 13 bases between. CDR3 size: 14 residues. CDR1 and CDR2 from the germline V gene are LGHNA and YSLEER. CDR3 region: CASSQGFTSGEQYF. In DNA form, the CDR3 reads TGCGCCAGCAGCCAAGGGTTCACATCGGGCGAGCAGTACTTC.

The chain joins TRBV6-5 to TRBJ1-5; 9 positions match TRBD1. This CDR3 spans 14 amino acids. J was trimmed by 6 bases and V by 5 bases; bases with no gene match: 5. Germline V gene sequence: CDR1 MNHEY, CDR2 SVGAGI. The CDR3 DNA sequence: TGTGCCAGCAGTCCGACAGGGGGAGGTCAGCCCCAGCATTTT. Amino acid sequence: CASSPTGGGQPQHF.

V gene TRBV11-2 combines with J gene TRBJ2-1; perhaps TRBD2 as D (5 bases). The CDR3 is made up of 15 amino acids. V was cut by 0 bases and J by 3 bases, with 9 bases left in between. Germline V gene data show CDR1 as SGHAT and CDR2 as FQNNGV. The CDR3 coding sequence is TGTGCCAGCAGCTTAGAGCCCGACTACTACAATGAGCAGTTCTTC. This sequence encodes CASSLEPDYYNEQFF.

V is TRBV3-1 (or the pseudogene TRBV3-2) and J is TRBJ1-2; no firm D call. Between the trimmed V and J ends, which lost 0 bases and 0 bases, there was a span of 8 bases. The CDR3 length is 15 residues. Germline V lookup: CDR1 LGHDT, CDR2 YNNKEL (reference sequence). CDR3 sequence reads: CASSQDPSANYGYTF. CDR3 coding DNA: TGTGCCAGCAGCCAAGACCCCAGCGCTAACTATGGCTACACCTTC.

Comment on this clone: The same CDR3 arises from other DNA sequences in this sample as well. The rearrangement joins TRBV27 to TRBJ2-1, with 11 bases fitting TRBD2. CDR1 is MNHEY, CDR2 SMNVEV, per germline (reference sequence). J lost 7 bases, V lost 6 bases, and 5 bases had no gene match. CDR3 length: 14 amino acids. The CDR3 spells CASRLAGGPNEQFF. The CDR3 DNA follows: TGTGCCAGCAGATTAGCGGGAGGGCCAAATGAGCAGTTCTTC.

The chain carries TRBV19 and TRBJ1-2, with 9 bases lining up with TRBD1. Germline assignment: CDR1 LNHDA and CDR2 SQIVND (reference sequence). This CDR3 comprises 15 residues. Trimming at V came to 6 bases and at J to 4 bases, leaving 9 bases not matched to a gene. CDR3 bases: TGTGCCAGTAGGCGGACAGGGGAACTGGGCTATGGCTACACCTTC. Translation: CASRRTGELGYGYTF.

V usage is TRBV10-3 and J usage is TRBJ2-1; 8 bases map to TRBD1. CDR1 is ENHRY, CDR2 SYGVKD, per germline. With V trimmed by 0 bases and J by 4 bases, 2 bases remained unmatched. The CDR3 runs to 15 residues. The CDR3 protein is CAISESGQVYNEQFF. The CDR3 DNA reads as TGTGCCATCAGTGAGTCGGGACAGGTGTACAATGAGCAGTTCTTC.

This chain joins TRBV11-2 and TRBJ2-3; 9 nucleotides align to TRBD2. Losses at the gene ends were 4 bases for V and 6 bases for J; bases not matched to a gene: 17. The CDR3 is 18 residues long. CDR1 and CDR2 (germline): SGHAT, FQNNGV. CDR3 sequence: CASSSSIVLAGPADTQYF. In nucleotides, the CDR3 is TGTGCCAGCAGCTCCTCGATCGTTCTAGCGGGGCCCGCGGATACGCAGTATTTT.

V gene TRBV7-2 combines with J gene TRBJ2-7, with D unclear. V shed 4 bases and J shed 3 bases, with 13 bases lying between them. The CDR3 is made up of 14 amino acids. CDR1 is SGHTA, CDR2 FQGNSA, per germline. The CDR3 coding sequence is TGTGCCAGCAGCTCCGCCCCCAGCGTCTACGAGCAGTACTTC. Protein product: CASSSAPSVYEQYF.

V usage is TRBV5-8 and J usage is TRBJ2-3, with TRBD2 matching over 12 bases. Per germline, CDR1 SGHTS and CDR2 YDEGEE. The junction had 1 base not matched to a gene; V was cut back by 2 bases and J by 3 bases. This CDR3 has 15 residues. The CDR3 loop is CASSLLAGGTDTQYF. The CDR3 bases are TGTGCCAGCAGCTTACTAGCGGGAGGTACAGATACGCAGTATTTT.

This chain links TRBV6-5 with TRBJ2-5; 9 nucleotides match TRBD1. With 8 bases clipped from V and 2 bases from J, the junction kept 6 bases outside the gene matches. The CDR3 runs 14 residues. Germline values: CDR1 MNHEY, CDR2 SVGAGI. The CDR3 DNA sequence: TGTGCCAGCGGGTCGGGACAGGGTCAAGAGACCCAGTACTTC. It is translated as CASGSGQGQETQYF.

This chain links TRBV18 with TRBJ2-2; tentatively, D is TRBD1 (5 bases). The ends were cut back, 4 bases at V and 1 base at J, with 10 bases in the middle. CDR3 length: 15 amino acids. Germline lookup yields CDR1 KGHSH and CDR2 LQKENI. This CDR3 is CASSLSGLNTGELFF. CDR3 DNA sequence: TGTGCCAGCTCACTATCAGGGTTGAACACCGGGGAGCTGTTTTTT.